Presented here are 32 T cell receptor beta chains from one specimen sequenced in a study of cytomegalovirus exposure and HLA in healthy donors. PCR used 60 Vbeta primers and 13 Jbeta primers. TCRdb's table, derived via immunoSEQ multiplex PCR, lists solely in-frame clones and lacks some. The sample shows some 150,000 clones, roughly four fifths of them seen only once. Sequencing input: PBMCs. These receptors were obtained from a man aged 30 to 39 in good health and CMV-seropositive.

This CDR3 reads CASSQASGGESGEQYF. CDR3 bases: TGCGCCAGCAGCCAAGCTAGCGGGGGGGAATCCGGAGAGCAGTACTTC. V gene TRBV4-3 combines with J gene TRBJ2-5, with 12 bases fitting TRBD2. In germline, CDR1 is LGHNA, CDR2 YSLEER. The CDR3 length is 16 residues. The ends lost 1 base at V and 11 bases at J; junction bases unmatched: 11.

The chain employs TRBV7-9 and TRBJ2-2; 7 bases align to TRBD2. With 0 bases clipped from V and 0 bases from J, the junction kept 1 base outside the gene matches. Germline CDR1 and CDR2: SEHNR and FQNEAQ (reference sequence). This CDR3 is built from 16 residues. As DNA, the CDR3 is TGTGCCAGCAGCTTAGCCGGGACTACGAACACCGGGGAGCTGTTTTTT. As protein: CASSLAGTTNTGELFF.

The CDR3 reads CSVDEGEETQYF. CDR3 in DNA: TGCAGCGTTGATGAGGGTGAAGAGACCCAGTACTTC. The chain recombines TRBV29-1 with TRBJ2-5; tentative D call: TRBD2 (5 bases). Germline V gene lookup returns CDR1 SQVTM and CDR2 ANQGSEA. V lost 3 bases, J lost 3 bases, and 8 bases lay in between. CDR3 length equals 12 residues.

V is TRBV5-1 and J is TRBJ2-1; D is unclear. This CDR3 spans 14 amino acids. Trimming took off 0 bases at V and 5 bases at J, with 9 bases between the two ends. Germline assignment: CDR1 SGHRS and CDR2 YFSETQ. Here the CDR3 reads CASSLAAGNNEQFF. The CDR3 DNA follows: TGCGCCAGCAGCTTGGCCGCAGGCAACAATGAGCAGTTCTTC.

The chain links TRBV4-3 to TRBJ1-6; maybe TRBD1 (5 bases). V dropped 0 bases and J dropped 14 bases, with 11 bases sitting between them. From germline, CDR1 is LGHNA and CDR2 YSLEER. CDR3 length: 13 residues. CDR3 coding DNA: TGCGCCAGCAGCCAAGATACGGGGGGGTCCCTCCACTTT. Translating gives CASSQDTGGSLHF.

J is TRBJ2-7 and V is TRBV27, with a possible D match to TRBD2 (5 bases). Germline assignment: CDR1 MNHEY and CDR2 SMNVEV (reference sequence). Deletions cut 5 bases from V and 1 base from J, with 15 bases between. The CDR3 contains 15 residues. The CDR3: CASSLQRRLSYEQYF. The CDR3 DNA follows: TGTGCCAGCAGTCTACAGCGGCGGTTGTCCTACGAGCAGTACTTC.

The V gene is TRBV5-8, the J gene TRBJ2-5, with D maybe TRBD1 (6 bases). Germline CDR1 and CDR2: SGHTS and YDEGEE. Trimming removed 1 base from V and 2 bases from J, with 9 bases in between. This CDR3 comprises 14 residues. The CDR3 is CASSLRQAQETQYF. For the CDR3, the DNA is TGTGCCAGCAGCTTGAGACAGGCACAAGAGACCCAGTACTTC.

The V gene is TRBV27, the J gene TRBJ2-7, with 9 bases lining up with TRBD1. Losses at the gene ends were 5 bases for V and 0 bases for J; bases not matched to a gene: 5. Germline V CDR1 and CDR2: MNHEY, SMNVEV (reference sequence). This CDR3 is built from 15 residues. The chain's CDR3 is CASSEGTGSSYEQYF. As DNA, the CDR3 is TGTGCCAGCAGTGAAGGGACAGGGAGCTCCTACGAGCAGTACTTC.

The genes are TRBV4-1 and TRBJ2-4; D is possibly TRBD2 (6 bases). The CDR3 is made up of 13 amino acids. Trimming removed 2 bases at V and 12 bases at J, with 14 bases between. The germline V gene has CDR1 MGHRA and CDR2 YSYEKL. The CDR3 DNA is TGCGCCAGCAGCCAACCTCTTGTGGAGGGTCAGTACTTC. It is translated as CASSQPLVEGQYF.

This chain joins TRBV6-1 and TRBJ1-4; D remains ambiguous. V was pared by 8 bases and J by 8 bases, with 9 bases between. The CDR3 totals 11 residues. Germline CDR1 MNHNS, CDR2 SASEGT. The CDR3 reads CASSGWEKLFF. The CDR3 DNA is TGTGCCAGCTCAGGTTGGGAAAAACTGTTTTTT.

The V gene is TRBV6-5, the J gene TRBJ2-1, with unresolved D. The CDR3 extends over 14 amino acids. Germline lookup yields CDR1 MNHEY and CDR2 SVGAGI. Trimming stripped 0 bases from V and 5 bases from J, with 8 bases between. The DNA for the CDR3 is TGTGCCAGCAGTTACTCTCTCGCGGACAATGAGCAGTTCTTC. Residues: CASSYSLADNEQFF.

The V and J genes are TRBV6-5 and TRBJ1-5, with D possibly matching TRBD1 (5 bases). Trimming left V 5 bases short and J 12 bases short, with 17 bases between. The CDR3 contains 13 residues. CDR1 is MNHEY and CDR2 is SVGAGI in the germline V gene. The CDR3, as DNA: TGTGCCAGCAGTCCGGGACTCTCTCGACGCCAGCATTTT. It codes for CASSPGLSRRQHF.

This chain joins TRBV7-9 and TRBJ2-1; D may be TRBD2 (5 bases). With 3 bases removed from V and 8 bases from J, the gap between germline ends came to 14 bases. The CDR3 has 14 residues. CDR1 and CDR2 (germline): SEHNR, FQNEAQ (reference sequence). The CDR3 DNA reads TGTGCCAGCAGCTTCGGGATGTCCGTCGATGAGCAGTTCTTC. This sequence encodes CASSFGMSVDEQFF.

The V and J genes are TRBV7-9 and TRBJ1-6, with a possible D match to TRBD1 (5 bases). The germline V and J ends were trimmed by 5 bases and 11 bases, with 16 bases remaining between them. The CDR3 runs 14 residues. Germline lookup yields CDR1 SEHNR and CDR2 FQNEAQ (reference sequence). The CDR3 sequence is CASSPWTPAPPLHF. The CDR3 nucleotides are TGTGCCAGCAGCCCTTGGACACCAGCTCCACCCCTCCACTTT.

This chain joins TRBV25-1 and TRBJ1-1, with 8 bases that match TRBD1. Germline trimming cut 6 bases from V and 8 bases from J; bases unmatched to any gene: 11. CDR3 size: 14 residues. In germline, CDR1 is MGHDK, CDR2 SYGVNS. The CDR3 nucleotides are TGTGCCAGCAGGGTTACCGGGACAGGTACCGAAGCTTTCTTT. Its translation: CASRVTGTGTEAFF. Together with reference TRBV25-1 and TRBJ1-1, the CDR3 gives the full variable domain: EADIYQTPRYLVIGTGKKITLECSQTMGHDKMYWYQQDPGMELHLIHYSYGVNSTEKGDLSSESTVSRIRTEHFPLTLESARPSHTSQYLCASRVTGTGTEAFFGQGTRLTVV.

Note on this clone: Other nucleotide sequences from this sample produce the same CDR3. The chain links TRBV4-3 to TRBJ1-2; D remains ambiguous. The V end lost 0 bases, the J end lost 0 bases, and 11 bases lay between the germline ends. This CDR3 has 16 amino acids. Germline loops: CDR1 LGHNA, CDR2 YSLEER. The CDR3 here is CASSQDRNRANYGYTF. The CDR3 region has the DNA TGCGCCAGCAGCCAAGATAGAAACAGAGCTAACTATGGCTACACCTTC.

The V call is TRBV2, the J call TRBJ2-7, with TRBD1 matching over 7 bases. The CDR3 has 13 amino acids. Losses at the gene ends were 7 bases for V and 6 bases for J; bases not matched to a gene: 9. Germline assignment: CDR1 SNHLY and CDR2 FYNNEI. CDR3 sequence (DNA): TGTGCCAGCATGTCGGGACAGAGAGGCGAGCAGTACTTC. It is translated as CASMSGQRGEQYF.

The chain carries TRBV5-6 and TRBJ1-5, with D possibly matching TRBD1 (6 bases). CDR3 length: 14 amino acids. Germline V gene data show CDR1 as SGHDT and CDR2 as YYEEEE. V dropped 0 bases and J dropped 4 bases, with 8 bases sitting between them. CDR3 loop: CASSLGQVNQPQHF. The CDR3 DNA is TGTGCCAGCAGCTTGGGACAGGTGAATCAGCCCCAGCATTTT.

This clone was picked up one time. The chain has TRBV7-9 and TRBJ2-3, with 12 positions matching TRBD1. The CDR3 covers 16 residues. The V and J ends lost 7 bases and 5 bases, in that order; junction bases with no gene match: 10. The V gene's germline CDR1 is SEHNR and CDR2 FQNEAQ (reference sequence). In DNA, the CDR3 is TGTGCCAGCACCTACCTCGGGACAGGGGGCATAGATACGCAGTATTTT. Amino acids: CASTYLGTGGIDTQYF.

The chain recombines TRBV5-5 with TRBJ2-5; 7 bases align to TRBD1. J lost 1 base, V lost 4 bases, and 7 bases had no gene match. This CDR3 is 15 amino acids long. Germline V gene data show CDR1 as SGHKS and CDR2 as YYEKEE (reference sequence). The DNA of the CDR3 is TGTGCCAGCAGCATGCGACAGGGCCTCCAAGAGACCCAGTACTTC. Protein product: CASSMRQGLQETQYF.

The rearrangement joins TRBV27 to TRBJ2-1, with 9 bases lining up with TRBD1. The germline V gene has CDR1 MNHEY and CDR2 SMNVEV (reference sequence). Germline trimming cut 3 bases from V and 6 bases from J; bases unmatched to any gene: 3. The CDR3 spans 14 residues. CDR3 DNA sequence: TGTGCCAGCAGTTTGGGACAGGGAGTCAATGAGCAGTTCTTC. Translation gives CASSLGQGVNEQFF.

The gene calls are TRBV7-2 and TRBJ2-7, with a possible D match to TRBD2 (5 bases). V was cut by 1 base and J by 2 bases, with 9 bases left in between. Germline assignment: CDR1 SGHTA and CDR2 FQGNSA. The CDR3 contains 14 residues. The CDR3, as DNA: TGTGCCAGCAGCTTAGTAGCGCCGACCTACGAGCAGTACTTC. It encodes CASSLVAPTYEQYF. The whole variable domain, remainder taken from reference TRBV7-2 and TRBJ2-7, is GAGVSQSPSNKVTEKGKDVELRCDPISGHTALYWYRQSLGQGLEFLIYFQGNSAPDKSGLPSDRFSAERTGGSVSTLTIQRTQQEDSAVYLCASSLVAPTYEQYFGPGTRLTVT.

This clone has more than one count but fewer than ten. The chain carries TRBV6-5 and TRBJ2-7; weak D call: TRBD1 (5 bases). CDR1 is MNHEY and CDR2 is SVGAGI in the germline V gene. Between the trimmed V and J ends, which lost 0 bases and 3 bases, there was a span of 6 bases. This CDR3 is 13 amino acids long. The CDR3 spells CASSYSGRYEQYF. The CDR3 DNA sequence: TGTGCCAGCAGTTACTCGGGGCGCTACGAGCAGTACTTC.

The rearrangement links TRBV29-1 to TRBJ2-1; 14 bases are shared with TRBD2. From germline, CDR1 is SQVTM and CDR2 ANQGSEA. J lost 3 bases, V lost 7 bases, and 5 bases had no gene match. The CDR3 length is 15 residues. CDR3: CSAGLAGGLYNEQFF. CDR3 DNA: TGCAGCGCCGGACTAGCGGGGGGCCTCTACAATGAGCAGTTCTTC.

This rearrangement joins TRBV7-8 to TRBJ2-4; 8 positions match TRBD2. CDR1 and CDR2 (germline): SGHVS, FQNEAQ. The CDR3 is made up of 15 amino acids. Unmatched junction bases numbered 18, after V lost 8 bases and J lost 12 bases. CDR3 sequence (DNA): TGTGCCAGCGGCCAGGCAGCGGGAGAGGGCTTCAGTCAGTACTTC. Protein sequence: CASGQAAGEGFSQYF.

This clone is a singleton in its sample. The rearrangement uses TRBV2 and TRBJ2-1, with D maybe TRBD2 (5 bases). The germline V gene has CDR1 SNHLY and CDR2 FYNNEI. The V end was cut by 3 bases, the J end by 0 bases, with 12 bases between. The CDR3 length is 16 residues. The CDR3 nucleotides read TGTGCCAGCAGTGAGGGAGTAGGGCGCTCCTACAATGAGCAGTTCTTC. This codes for CASSEGVGRSYNEQFF.

The rearrangement links TRBV11-2 to TRBJ1-2; D is possibly TRBD1 (5 bases). V was trimmed by 0 bases and J by 6 bases, leaving 20 bases between them. CDR1 SGHAT and CDR2 FQNNGV come from the germline V gene. This CDR3 region has 17 residues. The CDR3: CASSLEPAPAGRHGYTF. CDR3 coding DNA: TGTGCCAGCAGCTTAGAACCCGCCCCAGCAGGGCGGCATGGCTACACCTTC.

The V call is TRBV11-2, the J call TRBJ2-3; D is perhaps TRBD2 (6 bases). Trimming removed 1 base from V and 5 bases from J, with 10 bases in between. Germline V gene lookup returns CDR1 SGHAT and CDR2 FQNNGV. This CDR3 comprises 14 residues. For the CDR3, the DNA is TGTGCCAGCAGCTTAGCGGGAGTGGGAGATACGCAGTATTTT. It codes for CASSLAGVGDTQYF.

The chain joins TRBV5-5 to TRBJ2-2, with TRBD1 matching over 8 bases. From germline, CDR1 is SGHKS and CDR2 YYEKEE (reference sequence). The V segment lost 4 bases and the J segment 7 bases; nucleotides outside the gene matches: 9. The CDR3 runs 15 residues. This chain's CDR3 is CASSDGQGFIGELFF. The CDR3 coding sequence is TGTGCCAGCAGCGACGGACAGGGCTTCATCGGGGAGCTGTTTTTT.

The chain is built from TRBV28 and TRBJ1-2, with 7 bases that match TRBD1. Germline values: CDR1 MDHEN, CDR2 SYDVKM. The J segment lost 4 bases and the V segment lost 8 bases, leaving 7 bases of the junction unmatched. The CDR3 totals 13 residues. CDR3 sequence reads: CASVTGAGYGYTF. CDR3 DNA sequence: TGTGCCAGCGTTACAGGGGCGGGCTATGGCTACACCTTC.

The chain joins TRBV5-1 to TRBJ2-3; 10 positions match TRBD2. The CDR3 is made up of 16 amino acids. Germline-derived CDR1 and CDR2 are SGHRS and YFSETQ. The junction had 5 bases not matched to a gene; V was cut back by 3 bases and J by 1 base. The CDR3 reads CASSSYSGGRTDTQYF. CDR3 sequence (DNA): TGCGCCAGCAGCTCTTATAGCGGGGGGCGCACAGATACGCAGTATTTT.

The rearrangement links TRBV6-5 to TRBJ2-2; 8 nucleotides match TRBD1. The length of the CDR3 is 15 residues. Trimming cost V 6 bases and J 2 bases; bases outside gene matches: 5. Germline assignment: CDR1 MNHEY and CDR2 SVGAGI. CDR3 nucleotide sequence: TGTGCCAGCAGGGCTGACAGGGGAAACACCGGGGAGCTGTTTTTT. Amino acids: CASRADRGNTGELFF.